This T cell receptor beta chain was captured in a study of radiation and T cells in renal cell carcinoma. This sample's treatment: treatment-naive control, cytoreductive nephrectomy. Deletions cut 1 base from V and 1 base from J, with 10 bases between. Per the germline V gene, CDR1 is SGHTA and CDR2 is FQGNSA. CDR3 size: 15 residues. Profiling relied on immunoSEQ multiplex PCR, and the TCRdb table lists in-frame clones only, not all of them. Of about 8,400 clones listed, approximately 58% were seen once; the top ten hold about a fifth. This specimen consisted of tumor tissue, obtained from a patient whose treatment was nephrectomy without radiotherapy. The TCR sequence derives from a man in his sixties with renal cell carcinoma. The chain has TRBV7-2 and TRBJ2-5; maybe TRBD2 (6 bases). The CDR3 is CASSLVGSGQETQYF. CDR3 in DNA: TGTGCCAGCAGCTTAGTTGGTAGCGGCCAAGAGACCCAGTACTTC.